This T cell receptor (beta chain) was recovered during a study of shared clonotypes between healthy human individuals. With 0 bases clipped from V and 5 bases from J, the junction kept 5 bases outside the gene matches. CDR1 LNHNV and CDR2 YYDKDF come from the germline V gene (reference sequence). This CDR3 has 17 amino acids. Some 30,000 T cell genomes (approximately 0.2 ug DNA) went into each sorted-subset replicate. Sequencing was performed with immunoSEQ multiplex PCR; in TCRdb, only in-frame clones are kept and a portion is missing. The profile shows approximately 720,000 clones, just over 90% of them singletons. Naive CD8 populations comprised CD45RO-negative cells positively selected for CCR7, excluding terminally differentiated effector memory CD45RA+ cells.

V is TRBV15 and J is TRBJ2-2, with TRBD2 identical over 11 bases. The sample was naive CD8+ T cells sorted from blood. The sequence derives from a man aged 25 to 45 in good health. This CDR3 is CATSRDLGLAATGELFF. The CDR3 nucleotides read TGTGCCACCAGCAGAGATCTGGGACTAGCGGCGACCGGGGAGCTGTTTTTT. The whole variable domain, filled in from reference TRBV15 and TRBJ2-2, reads DAMVIQNPRYQVTQFGKPVTLSCSQTLNHNVMYWYQQKSSQAPKLLFHYYDKDFNNEADTPDNFQSRRPNTSFCFLDIRSPGLGDTAMYLCATSRDLGLAATGELFFGEGSRLTVL.